These 10 T cell receptor beta chains originate from one sample sequenced in a study of CD8 T cells in ankylosing spondylitis (dated by TCRdb to about 2017). The investigation overall reported the following: A TCR beta motif of eight highly homologous amino acid variants appeared characteristic of blood from ankylosing spondylitis patients.

These receptors have no identified antigens. The library was prepared using 5' RACE. Reads for this sample came from an Illumina HiSeq 2500. The public reads were reprocessed in TCRdb via fastp at Q25 and MiXCR, keeping in-frame beta chains. Rows matching on CDR3 protein sequence are summarized as one entry with the most common DNA and genes. The sample table holds 500,000 or so distinct CDR3 sequences, of which about 5.7% were seen once. The ten most abundant clones make up 3% to 4.5% of the sample. The sequencing input was blood, either unsorted or a sorted T cell fraction (not recorded which). The receptors were gathered from a male donor with ankylosing spondylitis.

This clonotype has at least ten counts. The CDR3 loop is CASSFVGFGGEQFF. The DNA of the CDR3 is TGTGCCAGCAGTTTCGTGGGATTCGGGGGTGAGCAGTTCTTC. This chain joins TRBV28 and TRBJ2-1, with D possibly being TRBD2 (6 bases). Deletions cut 3 bases from V and 9 bases from J, with 15 bases between. Germline lookup yields CDR1 MDHEN and CDR2 SYDVKM. This CDR3 is 14 amino acids long.

This clonotype was detected a few times. The V call is TRBV5-1, the J call TRBJ2-5; 14 nucleotides line up with TRBD2. Germline assignment: CDR1 SGHRS and CDR2 YFSETQ. Trimming cost V 3 bases and J 4 bases; bases outside gene matches: 8. This CDR3 is built from 17 residues. The CDR3 region has the DNA TGCGCCAGCAGCTCGCGGACTAGCGGGGGGCCGGGAGAGACCCAGTACTTC. The encoded protein is CASSSRTSGGPGETQYF.

This clonotype appeared many times. The chain recombines TRBV29-1 with TRBJ2-3, with 9 bases aligning to TRBD2. This CDR3 has 15 amino acids. Trimming removed 3 bases from V and 1 base from J; junction bases left unmatched: 5. Germline CDR1 is SQVTM and CDR2 is ANQGSEA. The CDR3 bases are TGCAGCGTTGATCAGACTAGCGGAGGCACAGATACGCAGTATTTT. It is translated as CSVDQTSGGTDTQYF.

This clonotype was seen repeatedly, ten times or more. The chain employs TRBV4-2 and TRBJ2-7, with D tentatively TRBD2 (6 bases). The CDR3 runs to 16 residues. V shed 0 bases and J shed 6 bases, with 18 bases lying between them. Germline CDR1 and CDR2: LGHNA and YNFKEQ. The CDR3 bases are TGTGCCAGCAGCCAAGAACGTGGGGGAGGTATGGGCGAGCAGTACTTC. Encoded protein: CASSQERGGGMGEQYF.

Ten or more counts support this clonotype. A much larger clone differs by one base, so this may be a read error. This chain joins TRBV12-3 or TRBV12-4 and TRBJ2-7; D uncertain. The V and J ends lost 6 bases and 3 bases respectively, with 6 bases between them. The CDR3 runs to 11 residues. The CDR3 sequence: CASSTYYEQYF. In nucleotides, the CDR3 is TGTGCCAGCAGCACTTACTACGAGCAGTACTTC.

This clonotype came up many times. The chain couples TRBV6-2 or TRBV6-3 to TRBJ2-2, with TRBD2 as a possible D gene (6 bases). Germline CDR1 is MNHEY and CDR2 is SVGEGT. V gave up 6 bases and J gave up 1 base, with 21 bases separating them. The CDR3 is 18 residues long. The CDR3: CASSRPLGGAENTGELFF. In DNA, the CDR3 is TGTGCCAGCAGCCGACCCCTCGGAGGGGCGGAGAACACCGGGGAGCTGTTTTTT.

This clonotype was seen many times. The chain has TRBV7-2 and TRBJ1-2, with D possibly being TRBD1 (6 bases). The germline V and J ends were trimmed by 2 bases and 9 bases, with 10 bases remaining between them. The CDR3 has 12 residues. Germline V lookup: CDR1 SGHTA, CDR2 FQGNSA. The CDR3 region has the DNA TGTGCCAGCAGCTTATGGAGGGGGAGCTACACCTTC. Its protein product is CASSLWRGSYTF. The full variable domain, with the rest looked up from reference TRBV7-2 and TRBJ1-2, is GAGVSQSPSNKVTEKGKDVELRCDPISGHTALYWYRQSLGQGLEFLIYFQGNSAPDKSGLPSDRFSAERTGGSVSTLTIQRTQQEDSAVYLCASSLWRGSYTFGSGTRLTVV.

This clonotype was counted ten times or more. The rearrangement uses TRBV7-6 and TRBJ2-5; 14 nucleotides line up with TRBD2. Germline-derived CDR1 and CDR2 are SGHVS and FNYEAQ. V lost 3 bases to trimming and J lost 4 bases; unmatched junction nucleotides: 4. The CDR3 runs to 16 residues. The CDR3 region has the DNA TGTGCCAGCAGCTTTAGCGGGACTAGCGGGAGAGAGACCCAGTACTTC. The encoded protein is CASSFSGTSGRETQYF. The entire variable domain, with the rest obtained from reference TRBV7-6 and TRBJ2-5, is as follows: GAGVSQSPRYKVTKRGQDVALRCDPISGHVSLYWYRQALGQGPEFLTYFNYEAQQDKSGLPNDRFSAERPEGSISTLTIQRTEQRDSAMYRCASSFSGTSGRETQYFGPGTRLLVL.

This clonotype was seen repeatedly, ten times or more. V gene TRBV5-1 combines with J gene TRBJ2-7; perhaps D is TRBD1 or TRBD2 (6 bases each). Germline CDR1 and CDR2: SGHRS and YFSETQ. The CDR3 totals 15 residues. V was trimmed by 4 bases and J by 3 bases, leaving 17 bases between them. The CDR3 nucleotides are TGCGCCAGCAGCCCCCTTTTGGGGGGCGGCTACGAGCAGTACTTC. Residues: CASSPLLGGGYEQYF.

This clonotype was seen a few times. The V gene is TRBV14, the J gene TRBJ2-3; 7 bases map to TRBD1. With V trimmed by 1 base and J by 6 bases, 7 bases remained unmatched. Germline values: CDR1 SGHDN, CDR2 FVKESK. The CDR3 is 15 amino acids. In DNA form, the CDR3 reads TGTGCCAGCAGCCAAGGGGACAGCCTTTACGATACGCAGTATTTT. It specifies CASSQGDSLYDTQYF.